This T cell receptor (beta chain) was identified during a study of CD4 and CD8 cells across lung adenocarcinoma regions. Localized lung adenocarcinoma, a non-small cell lung cancer, affected the donors. CDR1 is SGDLS, CDR2 YYNGEE, per germline. V was shortened by 5 bases and J by 4 bases, with 15 bases between the two germline ends. The length of the CDR3 is 14 residues. Each CDR3 protein gets one entry after TCRdb re-called the PCR reads with MiXCR. The sample carries fewer than 30,000 distinct CDR3 sequences, approximately 50% recorded once. This clonotype was observed a handful of times. Sample: CD8+ T cells from the center of a lung tumor. This rearrangement joins TRBV9 to TRBJ2-5; D might be TRBD1 or TRBD2, each matching 5 bases. This TCR was recovered from a male donor with lung adenocarcinoma. The CD4 and CD8 labels of this study may be unreliable. In DNA, the CDR3 is TGTGCCAGCAGTAGAGGGACGAGCGCAGAGACCCAGTACTTC. Translation gives CASSRGTSAETQYF.